The clone carrying this T cell receptor (beta chain) was seen many times. Trimming shortened V by 8 bases and J by 0 bases, and 13 bases separated the two germline ends. This CDR3 is built from 14 residues. The germline V gene encodes CDR1 MNHEY and CDR2 SVGAGI. This record comes from a study of blood T cell repertoires in COVID-19. In the study overall: Samples taken during acute and convalescent COVID-19 were collected in the United States, Italy and Spain.

Original processing methods: It was from reference gene primer amplification that nucleated cell counts were estimated. The assay was immunoSEQ multiplex PCR, and TCRdb's table has in-frame clones only and misses some. V, J and clone size were drawn from that table, and D and trimming were deduced from the DNA. This table holds some 180,000 clones, 60% to 85% found once. The sequenced sample consisted of peripheral blood. The chain links TRBV6-5 to TRBJ1-1; D may be TRBD1 (6 bases). This clonotype originated in a woman between 50 and 59 years old with active or convalescent COVID-19. The CDR3: CASRQGWMNTEAFF. CDR3 bases: TGTGCCAGCCGGCAGGGGTGGATGAACACTGAAGCTTTCTTT.